The clone carrying this T cell receptor beta chain is large. This sample was taken from a study of the immune and genomic landscape of osteosarcoma. At the level of the study: Median age at diagnosis was around 29 years, range about 5-85.

Germline V gene sequence: CDR1 MDHEN, CDR2 SYDVKM. Trimming pared 3 bases from V and 0 bases from J, leaving 8 bases between. This CDR3 is built from 14 residues. Generated by immunoSEQ multiplex PCR, the TCRdb table keeps only in-frame clones and is missing some. The table lists about 720 clones, roughly 72% of them singletons. Sequenced: tumor tissue from a local recurrence in the calf muscle. The rearrangement links TRBV28 to TRBJ1-1; no clear D gene. This sequence originates from a woman aged 60-75 years with osteosarcoma. The CDR3 bases are TGTGCCAGCAGTTTTCAACGATTGAACACTGAAGCTTTCTTT. Residues: CASSFQRLNTEAFF.